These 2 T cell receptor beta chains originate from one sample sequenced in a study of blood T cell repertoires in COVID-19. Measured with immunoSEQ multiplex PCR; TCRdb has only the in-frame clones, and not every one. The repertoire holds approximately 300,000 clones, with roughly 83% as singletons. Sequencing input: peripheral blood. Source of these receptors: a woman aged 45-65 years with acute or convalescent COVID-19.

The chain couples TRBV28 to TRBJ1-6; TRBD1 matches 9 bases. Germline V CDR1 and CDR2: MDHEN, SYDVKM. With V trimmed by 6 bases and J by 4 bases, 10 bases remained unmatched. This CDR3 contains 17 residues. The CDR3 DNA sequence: TGTGCCAGCAGACCTCCCCCGGGACAGGGATATAATTCACCCCTCCACTTT. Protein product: CASRPPPGQGYNSPLHF.

As DNA, the CDR3 is TGTGCCAGCAGTTATGACGGCGCGGGAACCGGGGAGCTGTTTTTT. This translates into CASSYDGAGTGELFF. V is TRBV6-5 and J is TRBJ2-2, with TRBD2 as a possible D gene (6 bases). Trimming took off 3 bases at V and 5 bases at J, with 13 bases between the two ends. The CDR3 runs to 15 residues. From germline, CDR1 is MNHEY and CDR2 SVGAGI.